This record covers a single TCR beta chain. Germline CDR1 KGHDR, CDR2 SFDVKD. Trimming pared 3 bases from V and 6 bases from J, leaving 9 bases between. This CDR3 spans 13 amino acids. This sample stems from a study of blood T cell repertoires in COVID-19. The overall study: Researchers got acute and convalescent COVID-19 samples from the United States, Italy and Spain. In each case, the material was cDNA or gDNA derived from T cells, B-cell-depleted T cells, or PBMCs.

Original processing notes: Amplification from reference gene primers served as the basis for estimated nucleated cell counts. This table comes from immunoSEQ multiplex PCR, and its TCRdb copy is limited to in-frame clones, with some not included. V and J calls and clone size follow that table, whereas D and trimming were derived from the DNA. The sample holds about 160,000 clones; 80% to 90% are singletons and the top ten take under 6.5%. The TCR originated in a woman aged 45-60 years with COVID-19, enrolled during active disease. The chain couples TRBV24-1 to TRBJ2-3, with D unclear. Sequenced input: peripheral blood. The CDR3 sequence is CATSDGQVDTQYF. DNA for the CDR3: TGTGCCACCAGTGATGGGCAGGTGGATACGCAGTATTTT.